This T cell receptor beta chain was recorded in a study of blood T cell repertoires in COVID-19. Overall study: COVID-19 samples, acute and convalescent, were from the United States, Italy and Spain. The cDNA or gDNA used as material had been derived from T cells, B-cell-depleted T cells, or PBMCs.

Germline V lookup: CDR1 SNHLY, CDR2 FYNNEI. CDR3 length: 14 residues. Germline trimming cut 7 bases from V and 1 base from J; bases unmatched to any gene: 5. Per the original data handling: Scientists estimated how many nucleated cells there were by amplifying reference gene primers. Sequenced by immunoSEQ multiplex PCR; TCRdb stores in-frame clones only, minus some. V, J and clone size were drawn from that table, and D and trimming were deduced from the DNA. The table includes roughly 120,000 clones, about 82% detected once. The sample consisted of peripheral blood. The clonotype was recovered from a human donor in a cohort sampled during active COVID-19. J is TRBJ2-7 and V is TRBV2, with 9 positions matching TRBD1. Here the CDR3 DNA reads TGTGCCAGCATCTCTGGGACAGGGTCCTACGAGCAGTACTTC. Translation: CASISGTGSYEQYF.